The 23 T cell receptor beta chains below all came from one sample that was sequenced in a study of blood T cell repertoires in COVID-19. Data came from immunoSEQ multiplex PCR; TCRdb stores just in-frame clones and leaves some out. The sample holds about 200,000 clones, around 83% seen once. The sequencing sample was made of PBMCs or T cells enriched from blood (not recorded which). These receptors originate from a woman aged 30 to 39 who had been exposed to COVID-19.

The chain joins TRBV2 to TRBJ2-1; D gene uncertain. The CDR3 totals 10 residues. Between the trimmed V and J ends, which lost 7 bases and 10 bases, there was a span of 8 bases. Per the germline V gene, CDR1 is SNHLY and CDR2 is FYNNEI. CDR3 coding DNA: TGTGCCAGCAATGGCCCGGAGCAGTTCTTC. This sequence encodes CASNGPEQFF.

This CDR3 is CASSIVGGPQHF. In DNA form, the CDR3 reads TGTGCCAGTAGTATAGTAGGGGGGCCCCAGCATTTT. This chain links TRBV19 with TRBJ1-5; D may be TRBD1 (6 bases). From germline, CDR1 is LNHDA and CDR2 SQIVND (reference sequence). V was clipped by 1 base and J by 9 bases, with 7 bases between them. This CDR3 comprises 12 residues.

This sequence joins TRBV6-5 and TRBJ2-5; unclear D gene. Trimming removed 2 bases at V and 0 bases at J, with 4 bases between. The CDR3 consists of 13 residues. Per the germline V gene, CDR1 is MNHEY and CDR2 is SVGAGI. In DNA form, the CDR3 reads TGTGCCAGCAGTTACCCTAACCAAGAGACCCAGTACTTC. Its translation: CASSYPNQETQYF.

The rearrangement links TRBV30 to TRBJ1-4; tentative D call: TRBD1 (6 bases). Per the germline V gene, CDR1 is GTSNPN and CDR2 is SVGIG (reference sequence). The CDR3 covers 15 residues. V was pared by 2 bases and J by 0 bases, with 10 bases between. As DNA, the CDR3 is TGTGCCTGGAGTCTTGGGGGCCCAACTAATGAAAAACTGTTTTTT. Protein sequence: CAWSLGGPTNEKLFF.

V and J are TRBV5-5 and TRBJ2-4; 8 bases are shared with TRBD1. This CDR3 spans 20 amino acids. With 0 bases clipped from V and 0 bases from J, the junction kept 14 bases outside the gene matches. Germline V lookup: CDR1 SGHKS, CDR2 YYEKEE (reference sequence). In DNA form, the CDR3 reads TGTGCCAGCAGCTTGGGTATCGGACAGGGAACCCTTCTAGCCAAAAACATTCAGTACTTC. It encodes CASSLGIGQGTLLAKNIQYF.

The V gene is TRBV9, the J gene TRBJ1-6; the match to TRBD1 covers 8 bases. The V segment lost 7 bases and the J segment 10 bases; nucleotides outside the gene matches: 13. Germline lookup yields CDR1 SGDLS and CDR2 YYNGEE. The CDR3 contains 15 residues. In DNA, the CDR3 is TGTGCCAGCTCCTCTGCAGGGGGCATAGGATCACCCCTCCACTTT. Translation gives CASSSAGGIGSPLHF.

The rearrangement joins TRBV5-6 to TRBJ1-2, with 8 bases that match TRBD1. The CDR3 spans 14 residues. V gave up 0 bases and J gave up 8 bases; unmatched junction bases: 6. The germline V gene encodes CDR1 SGHDT and CDR2 YYEEEE. The CDR3 DNA reads TGTGCCAGCAGCTTGGCCAGGGGGCTTCGCGGCTACACCTTC. Its protein product is CASSLARGLRGYTF.

The V and J genes are TRBV28 and TRBJ2-1, with a tentative D call TRBD1 (5 bases). Trimming removed 6 bases from V and 5 bases from J, with 5 bases in between. The CDR3 is made up of 11 amino acids. Germline V gene sequence: CDR1 MDHEN, CDR2 SYDVKM. In nucleotides, the CDR3 is TGTGCCAGCAGAGGGGACAATGAGCAGTTCTTC. Translated, it gives CASRGDNEQFF.

The chain couples TRBV30 to TRBJ1-1, with D unclear. The CDR3 sequence is 11 residues long. Between the trimmed V and J ends, which lost 1 base and 11 bases, there was a span of 11 bases. CDR1 and CDR2 from the germline V gene are GTSNPN and SVGIG (reference sequence). The CDR3 sequence is CAWSGEGNAFF. CDR3 in DNA: TGTGCCTGGAGTGGGGAGGGAAACGCTTTCTTT.

The chain links TRBV19 to TRBJ1-2, with D maybe TRBD1 (5 bases). The V end lost 7 bases, the J end lost 4 bases, and 22 bases lay between the germline ends. The CDR3 consists of 16 residues. The germline gives CDR1 LNHDA, CDR2 SQIVND (reference sequence). CDR3 coding DNA: TGTGCCAGTAATGACCGAGACGGGGGTGAACTCTATGGCTACACCTTC. It is translated as CASNDRDGGELYGYTF.

J is TRBJ1-2 and V is TRBV5-5, with D maybe TRBD1 (5 bases). From germline, CDR1 is SGHKS and CDR2 YYEKEE (reference sequence). Trimming pared 0 bases from V and 4 bases from J, leaving 16 bases between. This CDR3 has 16 amino acids. CDR3 DNA sequence: TGTGCCAGCAGCTTGGCCGGGACGGGAGACTCCTATGGCTACACCTTC. Amino acids: CASSLAGTGDSYGYTF.

J is TRBJ2-1 and V is TRBV10-1; 10 positions agree with TRBD2. This CDR3 region has 16 residues. The germline gives CDR1 WNHNN, CDR2 SYGVQD (reference sequence). The trim removed 10 bases at V and 5 bases at J, leaving 14 bases unmatched. Here the CDR3 reads CATSSSGGPDHNEQFF. The CDR3 nucleotides read TGCGCCACGTCGAGTAGCGGGGGGCCGGACCACAATGAGCAGTTCTTC.

This rearrangement joins TRBV3-1 (or the pseudogene TRBV3-2) to TRBJ2-7; 7 nucleotides match TRBD2. The junction had 0 bases not matched to a gene; V was cut back by 1 base and J by 0 bases. CDR1 is LGHDT, CDR2 YNNKEL, per germline (reference sequence). The CDR3 is 14 amino acids. CDR3 nucleotide sequence: TGTGCCAGCAGCCAAGGGGAGGGCTCCTACGAGCAGTACTTC. Translation gives CASSQGEGSYEQYF.

This CDR3 is CAISENRSKRVAYGYTF. Written as DNA, the CDR3 is TGTGCCATCAGTGAGAACCGGTCTAAGAGGGTCGCATATGGCTACACCTTC. The rearrangement links TRBV10-3 to TRBJ1-2; D call uncertain. This CDR3 region has 17 residues. Germline assignment: CDR1 ENHRY and CDR2 SYGVKD. V lost 2 bases and J 5 bases, leaving 21 bases between the germline ends.

The rearrangement uses TRBV4-1 and TRBJ2-3, with TRBD2 identical over 8 bases. The V gene end was trimmed by 0 bases and the J gene end by 2 bases; junction bases not matched to a gene: 7. Germline assignment: CDR1 MGHRA and CDR2 YSYEKL. This CDR3 contains 17 residues. CDR3 nucleotide sequence: TGCGCCAGCAGCCAAGAGACTAGCGTTTCTCACACAGATACGCAGTATTTT. Its protein product is CASSQETSVSHTDTQYF.

The sample holds a few counts of this clone. The gene calls are TRBV15 and TRBJ1-2; unclear D gene. The CDR3 has 14 residues. The germline gives CDR1 LNHNV, CDR2 YYDKDF (reference sequence). Trimming cost V 0 bases and J 4 bases, with 9 bases left between them. The CDR3: CATSRDQEAYGYTF. The CDR3 nucleotides read TGTGCCACCAGCAGAGATCAAGAGGCCTATGGCTACACCTTC.

The chain combines TRBV19 with TRBJ2-1, with TRBD1 identical over 11 bases. The junction had 5 bases not matched to a gene; V was cut back by 5 bases and J by 8 bases. The CDR3 consists of 14 residues. Germline V gives CDR1 LNHDA, CDR2 SQIVND (reference sequence). The CDR3 DNA is TGTGCCAGTAGTGTGGACAGGGGGCACGATGAGCAGTTCTTC. It specifies CASSVDRGHDEQFF.

The chain has TRBV5-6 and TRBJ2-3, with TRBD2 identical over 9 bases. V lost 0 bases and J lost 5; bases outside the gene matches: 10. The germline gives CDR1 SGHDT, CDR2 YYEEEE. The CDR3 is 17 residues long. The CDR3 region is CASSLGGRLAGRDTQYF. The CDR3 DNA follows: TGTGCCAGCAGCTTGGGCGGTCGTCTAGCGGGGCGAGATACGCAGTATTTT.

This clone was picked up one time. This rearrangement joins TRBV6-5 to TRBJ2-3; maybe TRBD2 (5 bases). Looked up from germline, CDR1 is MNHEY and CDR2 is SVGAGI. The CDR3 totals 14 residues. Trimming cost V 7 bases and J 4 bases, with 15 bases left between them. The CDR3, as DNA: TGTGCCAGCACCAAGAGGGTAGCCTCAGATACGCAGTATTTT. It codes for CASTKRVASDTQYF.

The chain employs TRBV14 and TRBJ1-6, with 10 positions matching TRBD1. The V gene's germline CDR1 is SGHDN and CDR2 FVKESK. V lost 1 base to trimming and J lost 7 bases; unmatched junction nucleotides: 1. The CDR3 is 15 amino acids. This chain's CDR3 is CASSQGQGANSPLHF. CDR3 DNA: TGTGCCAGCAGCCAAGGACAGGGGGCCAATTCACCCCTCCACTTT.

V gene TRBV27 combines with J gene TRBJ1-2; 7 nucleotides line up with TRBD1. Germline V lookup: CDR1 MNHEY, CDR2 SMNVEV (reference sequence). The CDR3 consists of 14 residues. V gave up 7 bases and J gave up 6 bases; unmatched junction bases: 11. The CDR3 loop reads CASTPLTGSHGYTF. CDR3 sequence (DNA): TGTGCCAGCACCCCTTTGACAGGGTCCCATGGCTACACCTTC.

V and J are TRBV2 and TRBJ2-1; the match to TRBD2 covers 13 bases. V lost 4 bases and J lost 5; bases outside the gene matches: 2. CDR1 SNHLY and CDR2 FYNNEI come from the germline V gene. The length of the CDR3 is 15 residues. CDR3 bases: TGTGCCAGCAGTGGCGGGACTAGCGGGGACAATGAGCAGTTCTTC. Translating it yields CASSGGTSGDNEQFF.

The V and J genes are TRBV6-1 and TRBJ2-3; 7 nucleotides match TRBD2. V lost 8 bases, J lost 12 bases, and 8 bases stayed unmatched. CDR1 and CDR2 from the germline V gene are MNHNS and SASEGT. The length of the CDR3 is 11 residues. The DNA for the CDR3 is TGTGCCAGCTTGATGCGGGGGTCCCAGTATTTT. Its translation: CASLMRGSQYF.